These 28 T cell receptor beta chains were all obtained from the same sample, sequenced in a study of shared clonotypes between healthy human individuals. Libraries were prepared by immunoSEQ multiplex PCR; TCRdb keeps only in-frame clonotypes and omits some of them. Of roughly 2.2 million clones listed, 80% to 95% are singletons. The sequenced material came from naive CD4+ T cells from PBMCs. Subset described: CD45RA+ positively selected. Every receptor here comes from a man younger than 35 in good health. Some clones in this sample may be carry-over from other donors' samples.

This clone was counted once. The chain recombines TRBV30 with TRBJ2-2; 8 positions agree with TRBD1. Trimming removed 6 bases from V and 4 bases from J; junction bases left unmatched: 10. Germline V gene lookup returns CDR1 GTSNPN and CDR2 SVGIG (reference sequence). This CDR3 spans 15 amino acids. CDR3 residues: CACAPRTGLTGELFF. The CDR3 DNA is TGTGCCTGCGCCCCTCGGACAGGGCTCACCGGGGAGCTGTTTTTT.

In nucleotides, the CDR3 is TGTGCCAGCAGCCCGACCCTCAGGGACAGGCTGTTTTTT. Amino acids: CASSPTLRDRLFF. This sequence joins TRBV5-4 and TRBJ1-4, with 8 bases identical to TRBD1. Losses at the gene ends were 4 bases for V and 14 bases for J; bases not matched to a gene: 10. This CDR3 contains 13 residues. The germline V gene has CDR1 SGHNT and CDR2 YYREEE (reference sequence).

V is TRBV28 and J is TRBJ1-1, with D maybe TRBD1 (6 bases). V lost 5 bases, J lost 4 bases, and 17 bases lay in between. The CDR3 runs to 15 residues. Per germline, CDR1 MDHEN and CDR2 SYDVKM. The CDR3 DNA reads TGTGCCAGCAGTCGACCCTTCAGGGGTGGCACTGAAGCTTTCTTT. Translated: CASSRPFRGGTEAFF.

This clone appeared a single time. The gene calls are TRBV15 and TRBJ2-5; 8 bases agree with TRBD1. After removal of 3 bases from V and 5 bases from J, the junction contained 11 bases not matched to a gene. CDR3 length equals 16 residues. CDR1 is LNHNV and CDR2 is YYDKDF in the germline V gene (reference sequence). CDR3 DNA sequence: TGTGCCACCAGCAGGAGGGTACGGACAGGGTTGGAGACCCAGTACTTC. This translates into CATSRRVRTGLETQYF. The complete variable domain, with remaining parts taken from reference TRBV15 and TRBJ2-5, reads DAMVIQNPRYQVTQFGKPVTLSCSQTLNHNVMYWYQQKSSQAPKLLFHYYDKDFNNEADTPDNFQSRRPNTSFCFLDIRSPGLGDTAMYLCATSRRVRTGLETQYFGPGTRLLVL.

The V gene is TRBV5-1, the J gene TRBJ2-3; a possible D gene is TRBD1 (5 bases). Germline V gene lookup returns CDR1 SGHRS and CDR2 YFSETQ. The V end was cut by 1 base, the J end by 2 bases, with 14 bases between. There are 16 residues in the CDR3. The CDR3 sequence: CASSLPQGGSTDTQYF. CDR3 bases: TGCGCCAGCAGCTTGCCCCAGGGTGGTTCCACAGATACGCAGTATTTT.

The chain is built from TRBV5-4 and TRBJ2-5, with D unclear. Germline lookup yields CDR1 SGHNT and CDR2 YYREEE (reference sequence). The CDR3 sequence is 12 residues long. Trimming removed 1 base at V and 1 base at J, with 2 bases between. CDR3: CASSLIQETQYF. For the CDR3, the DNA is TGTGCCAGCAGCTTGATCCAAGAGACCCAGTACTTC.

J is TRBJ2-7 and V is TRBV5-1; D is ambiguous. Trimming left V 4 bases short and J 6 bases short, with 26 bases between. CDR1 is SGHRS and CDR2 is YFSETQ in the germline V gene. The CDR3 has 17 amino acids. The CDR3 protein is CASSPRPFGLEDGEQYF. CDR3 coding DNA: TGCGCCAGCAGCCCTCGTCCTTTCGGGCTAGAAGACGGCGAGCAGTACTTC. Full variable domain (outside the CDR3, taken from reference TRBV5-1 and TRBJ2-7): KAGVTQTPRYLIKTRGQQVTLSCSPISGHRSVSWYQQTPGQGLQFLFEYFSETQRNKGNFPGRFSGRQFSNSRSEMNVSTLELGDSALYLCASSPRPFGLEDGEQYFGPGTRLTVT.

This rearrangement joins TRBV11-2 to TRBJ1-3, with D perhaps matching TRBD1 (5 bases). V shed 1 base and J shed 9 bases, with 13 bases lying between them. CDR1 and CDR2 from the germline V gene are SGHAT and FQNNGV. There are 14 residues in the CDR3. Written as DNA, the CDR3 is TGTGCCAGCAGCTTAGGGGGACCGGGCAGCACCATATATTTT. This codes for CASSLGGPGSTIYF. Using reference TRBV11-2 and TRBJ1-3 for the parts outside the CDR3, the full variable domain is EAGVAQSPRYKIIEKRQSVAFWCNPISGHATLYWYQQILGQGPKLLIQFQNNGVVDDSQLPKDRFSAERLKGVDSTLKIQPAKLEDSAVYLCASSLGGPGSTIYFGEGSWLTVV.

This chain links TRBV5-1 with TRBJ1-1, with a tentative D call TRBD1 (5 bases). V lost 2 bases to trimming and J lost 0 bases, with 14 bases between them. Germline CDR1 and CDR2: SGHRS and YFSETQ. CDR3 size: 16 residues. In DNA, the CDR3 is TGCGCCAGCAGCTTCGAACTGGGACGGTTGAACACTGAAGCTTTCTTT. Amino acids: CASSFELGRLNTEAFF. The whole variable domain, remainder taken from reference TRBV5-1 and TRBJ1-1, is KAGVTQTPRYLIKTRGQQVTLSCSPISGHRSVSWYQQTPGQGLQFLFEYFSETQRNKGNFPGRFSGRQFSNSRSEMNVSTLELGDSALYLCASSFELGRLNTEAFFGQGTRLTVV.

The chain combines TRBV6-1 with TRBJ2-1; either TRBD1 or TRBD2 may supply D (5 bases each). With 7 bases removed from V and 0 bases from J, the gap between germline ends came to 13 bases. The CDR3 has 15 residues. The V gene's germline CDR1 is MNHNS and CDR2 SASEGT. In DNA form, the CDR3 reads TGTGCCAGCACCCCGTGGGGGAGCTCCTACAATGAGCAGTTCTTC. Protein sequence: CASTPWGSSYNEQFF.

CDR3 in amino acids: CASSLGGTAPYEQYF. DNA for the CDR3: TGTGCCAGCAGCTTAGGCGGGACAGCCCCCTACGAGCAGTACTTC. The V and J genes are TRBV7-2 and TRBJ2-7; a weak D match, TRBD1 (7 bases). Germline lookup yields CDR1 SGHTA and CDR2 FQGNSA. Trimming removed 1 base at V and 2 bases at J, with 12 bases between. The CDR3 is 15 amino acids.

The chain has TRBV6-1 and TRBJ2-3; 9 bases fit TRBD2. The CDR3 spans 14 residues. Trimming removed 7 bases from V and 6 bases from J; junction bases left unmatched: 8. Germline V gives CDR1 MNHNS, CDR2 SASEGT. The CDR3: CASKTGTSRDTQYF. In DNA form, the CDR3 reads TGTGCCAGCAAGACCGGGACTAGCAGGGATACGCAGTATTTT.

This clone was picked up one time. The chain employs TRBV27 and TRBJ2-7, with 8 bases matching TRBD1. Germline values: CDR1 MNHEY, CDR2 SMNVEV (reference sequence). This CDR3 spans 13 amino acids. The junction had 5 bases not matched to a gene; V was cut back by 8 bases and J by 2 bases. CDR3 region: CASGPGQAYEQYF. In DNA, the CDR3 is TGTGCCAGCGGCCCGGGACAGGCCTACGAGCAGTACTTC.

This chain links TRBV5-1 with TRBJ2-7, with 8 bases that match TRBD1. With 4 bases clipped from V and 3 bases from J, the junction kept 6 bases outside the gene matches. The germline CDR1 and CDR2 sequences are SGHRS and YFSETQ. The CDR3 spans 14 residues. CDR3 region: CASSPRQGRYEQYF. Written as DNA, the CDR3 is TGCGCCAGCAGCCCCCGACAGGGGCGCTACGAGCAGTACTTC.

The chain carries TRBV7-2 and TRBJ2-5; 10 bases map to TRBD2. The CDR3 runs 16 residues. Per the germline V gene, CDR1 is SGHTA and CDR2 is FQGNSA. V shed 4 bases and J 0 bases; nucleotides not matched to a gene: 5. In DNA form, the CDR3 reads TGTGCCAGCAGCTCAACTAGCGGGATGTACCAAGAGACCCAGTACTTC. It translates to CASSSTSGMYQETQYF.

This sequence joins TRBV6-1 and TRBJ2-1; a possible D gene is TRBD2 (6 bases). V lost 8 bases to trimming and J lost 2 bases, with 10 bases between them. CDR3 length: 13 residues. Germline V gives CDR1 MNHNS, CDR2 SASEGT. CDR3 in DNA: TGTGCCAGCCGGCGGGATACCTACAATGAGCAGTTCTTC. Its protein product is CASRRDTYNEQFF.

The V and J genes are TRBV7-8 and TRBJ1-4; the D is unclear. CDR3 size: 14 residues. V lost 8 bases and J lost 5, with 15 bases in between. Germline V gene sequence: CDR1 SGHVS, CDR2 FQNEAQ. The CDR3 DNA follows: TGTGCCAGCCGGAACCCGACGGGGAATGAAAAACTGTTTTTT. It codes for CASRNPTGNEKLFF.

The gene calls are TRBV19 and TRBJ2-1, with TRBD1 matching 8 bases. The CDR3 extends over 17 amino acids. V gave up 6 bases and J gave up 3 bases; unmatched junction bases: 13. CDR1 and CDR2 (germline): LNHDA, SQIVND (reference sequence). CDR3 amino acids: CASSRGVDRGGYNEQFF. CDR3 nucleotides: TGTGCCAGTAGCCGAGGGGTTGACAGGGGAGGCTACAATGAGCAGTTCTTC.

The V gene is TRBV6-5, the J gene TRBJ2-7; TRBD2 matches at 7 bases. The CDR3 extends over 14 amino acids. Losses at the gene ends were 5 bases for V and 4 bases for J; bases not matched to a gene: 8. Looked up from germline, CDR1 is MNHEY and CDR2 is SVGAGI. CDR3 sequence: CASSPVPGGYEQYF. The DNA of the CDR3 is TGTGCCAGCAGTCCGGTCCCCGGGGGGTACGAGCAGTACTTC.

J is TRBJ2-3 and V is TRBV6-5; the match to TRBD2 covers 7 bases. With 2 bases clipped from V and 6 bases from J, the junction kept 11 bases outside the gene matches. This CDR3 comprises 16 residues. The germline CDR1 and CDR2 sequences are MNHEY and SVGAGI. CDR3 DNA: TGTGCCAGCAGTTACAGCTCTAGCGGCCGCCGGGATACGCAGTATTTT. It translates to CASSYSSSGRRDTQYF.

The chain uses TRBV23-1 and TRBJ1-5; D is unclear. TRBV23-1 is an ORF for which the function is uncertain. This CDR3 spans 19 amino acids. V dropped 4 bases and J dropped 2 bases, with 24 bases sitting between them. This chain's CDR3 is CASSPPVAEGWWCNQPQHF. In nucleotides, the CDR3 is TGCGCCAGCAGTCCACCCGTGGCCGAGGGATGGTGGTGCAATCAGCCCCAGCATTTT.

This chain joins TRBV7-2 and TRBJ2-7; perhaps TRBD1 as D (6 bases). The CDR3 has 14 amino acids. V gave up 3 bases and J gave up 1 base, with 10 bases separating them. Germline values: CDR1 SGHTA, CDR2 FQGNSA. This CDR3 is CASSLDSQSYEQYF. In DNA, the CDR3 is TGTGCCAGCAGCTTGGACAGCCAGTCCTACGAGCAGTACTTC.

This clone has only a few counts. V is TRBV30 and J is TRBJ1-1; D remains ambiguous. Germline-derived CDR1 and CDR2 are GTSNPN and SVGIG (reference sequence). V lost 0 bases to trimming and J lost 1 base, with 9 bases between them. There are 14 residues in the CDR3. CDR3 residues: CAWSVLGENTEAFF. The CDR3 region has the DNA TGTGCCTGGAGTGTACTCGGGGAGAACACTGAAGCTTTCTTT.

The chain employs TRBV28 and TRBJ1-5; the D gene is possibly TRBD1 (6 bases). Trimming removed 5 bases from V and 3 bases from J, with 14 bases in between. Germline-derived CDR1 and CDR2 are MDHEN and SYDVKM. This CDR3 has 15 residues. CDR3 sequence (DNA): TGTGCCAGCAGTAGGGTCTCAGGGGTCAATCAGCCCCAGCATTTT. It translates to CASSRVSGVNQPQHF.

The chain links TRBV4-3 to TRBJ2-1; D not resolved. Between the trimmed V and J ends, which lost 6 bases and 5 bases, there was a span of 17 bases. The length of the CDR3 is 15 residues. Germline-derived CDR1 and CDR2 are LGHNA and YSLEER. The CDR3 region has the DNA TGCGCCAGCAGACCGGGCTATAGCAGAAACAATGAGCAGTTCTTC. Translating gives CASRPGYSRNNEQFF.

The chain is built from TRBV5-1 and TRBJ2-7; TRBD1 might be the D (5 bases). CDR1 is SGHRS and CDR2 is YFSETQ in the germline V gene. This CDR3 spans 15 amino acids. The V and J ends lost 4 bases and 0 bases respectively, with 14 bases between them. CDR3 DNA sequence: TGCGCCAGCAGCCCGGTACGACAGAGCTCCTACGAGCAGTACTTC. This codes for CASSPVRQSSYEQYF.

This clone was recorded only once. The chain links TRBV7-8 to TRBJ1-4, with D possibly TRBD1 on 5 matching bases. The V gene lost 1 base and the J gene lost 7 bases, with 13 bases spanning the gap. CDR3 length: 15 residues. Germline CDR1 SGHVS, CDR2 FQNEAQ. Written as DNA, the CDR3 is TGTGCCAGCAGCTTAGTAACTGGGGGAGGTGAAAAACTGTTTTTT. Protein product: CASSLVTGGGEKLFF.

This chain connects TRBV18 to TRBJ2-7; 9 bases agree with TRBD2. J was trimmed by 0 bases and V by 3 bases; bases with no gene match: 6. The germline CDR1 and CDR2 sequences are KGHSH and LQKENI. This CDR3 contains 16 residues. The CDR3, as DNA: TGTGCCAGCTCACCGTGGTCTAGCGGGATCTCCTACGAGCAGTACTTC. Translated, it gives CASSPWSSGISYEQYF.